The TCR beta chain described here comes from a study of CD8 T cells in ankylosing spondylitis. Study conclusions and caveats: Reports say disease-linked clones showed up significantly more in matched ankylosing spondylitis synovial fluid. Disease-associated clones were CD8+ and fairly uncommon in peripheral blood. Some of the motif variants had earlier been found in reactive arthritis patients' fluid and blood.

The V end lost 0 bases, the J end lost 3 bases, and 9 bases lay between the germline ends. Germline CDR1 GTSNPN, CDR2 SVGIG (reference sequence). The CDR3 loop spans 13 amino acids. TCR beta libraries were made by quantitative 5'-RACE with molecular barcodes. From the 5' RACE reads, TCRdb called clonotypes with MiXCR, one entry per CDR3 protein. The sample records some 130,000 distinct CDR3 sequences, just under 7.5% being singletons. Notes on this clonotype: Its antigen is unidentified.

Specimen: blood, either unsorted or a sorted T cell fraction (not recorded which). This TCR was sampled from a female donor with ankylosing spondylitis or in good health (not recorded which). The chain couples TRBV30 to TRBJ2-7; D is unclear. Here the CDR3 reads CAWSVVAVYEQYF. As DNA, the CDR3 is TGTGCCTGGAGTGTAGTTGCAGTCTACGAGCAGTACTTC.